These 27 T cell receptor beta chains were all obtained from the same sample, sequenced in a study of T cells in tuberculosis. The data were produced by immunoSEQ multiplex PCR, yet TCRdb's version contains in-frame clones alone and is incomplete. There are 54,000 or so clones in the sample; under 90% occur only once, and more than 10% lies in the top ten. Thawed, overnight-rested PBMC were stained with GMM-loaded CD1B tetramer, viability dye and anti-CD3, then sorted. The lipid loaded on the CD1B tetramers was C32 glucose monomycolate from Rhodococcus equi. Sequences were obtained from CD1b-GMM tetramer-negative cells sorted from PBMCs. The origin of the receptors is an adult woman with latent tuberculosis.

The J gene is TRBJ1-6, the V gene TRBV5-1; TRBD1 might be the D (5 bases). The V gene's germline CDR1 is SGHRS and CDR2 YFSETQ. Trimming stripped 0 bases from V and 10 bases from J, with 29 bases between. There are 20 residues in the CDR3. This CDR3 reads CASSLGSVDGAAPLRSPLHF. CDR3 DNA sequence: TGCGCCAGCAGCTTGGGCAGTGTCGATGGGGCCGCTCCTTTGAGGTCACCCCTCCACTTT.

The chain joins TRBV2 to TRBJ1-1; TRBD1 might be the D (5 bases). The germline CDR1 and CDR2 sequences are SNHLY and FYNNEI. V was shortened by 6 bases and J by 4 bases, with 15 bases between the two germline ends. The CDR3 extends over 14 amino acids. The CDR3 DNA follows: TGTGCCAGCAGCACCGGGACTCCGGGCACTGAAGCTTTCTTT. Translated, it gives CASSTGTPGTEAFF.

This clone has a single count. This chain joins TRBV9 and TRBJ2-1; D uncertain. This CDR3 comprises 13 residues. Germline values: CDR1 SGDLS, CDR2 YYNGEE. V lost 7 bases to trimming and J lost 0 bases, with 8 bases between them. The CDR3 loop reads CASPASSYNEQFF. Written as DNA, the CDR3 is TGTGCCAGCCCTGCTAGCTCCTACAATGAGCAGTTCTTC.

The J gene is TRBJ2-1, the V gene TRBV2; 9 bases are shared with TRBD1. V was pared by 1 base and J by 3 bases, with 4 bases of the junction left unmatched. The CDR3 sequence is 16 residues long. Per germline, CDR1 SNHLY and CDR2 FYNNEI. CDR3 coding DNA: TGTGCCAGCAGTGAAGAGGACAGGGGATTCTACAATGAGCAGTTCTTC. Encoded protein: CASSEEDRGFYNEQFF. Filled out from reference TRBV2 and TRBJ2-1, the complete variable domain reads EPEVTQTPSHQVTQMGQEVILRCVPISNHLYFYWYRQILGQKVEFLVSFYNNEISEKSEIFDDQFSVERPDGSNFTLKIRSTKLEDSAMYFCASSEEDRGFYNEQFFGPGTRLTVL.

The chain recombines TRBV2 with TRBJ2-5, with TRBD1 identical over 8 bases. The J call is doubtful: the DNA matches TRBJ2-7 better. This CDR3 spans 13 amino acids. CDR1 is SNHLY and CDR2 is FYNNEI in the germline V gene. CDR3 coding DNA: TGTGCCAGCAGTCCCGACAGGGGCTACGAGCAGTACTTC. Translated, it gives CASSPDRGYEQYF.

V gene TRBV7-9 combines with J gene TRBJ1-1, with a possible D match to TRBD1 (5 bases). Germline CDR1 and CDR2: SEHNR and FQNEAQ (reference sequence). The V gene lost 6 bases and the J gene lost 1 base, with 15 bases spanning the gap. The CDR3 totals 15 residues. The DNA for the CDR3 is TGTGCCAGCAGTCGGCCAGGGACTCAGAACACTGAAGCTTTCTTT. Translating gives CASSRPGTQNTEAFF.

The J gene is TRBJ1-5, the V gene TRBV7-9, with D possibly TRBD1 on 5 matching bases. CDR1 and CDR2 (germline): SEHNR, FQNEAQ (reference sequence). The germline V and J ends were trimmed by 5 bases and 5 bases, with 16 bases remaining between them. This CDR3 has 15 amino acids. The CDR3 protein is CASSAWGGVDQPQHF. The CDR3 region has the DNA TGTGCCAGCAGCGCCTGGGGGGGGGTCGATCAGCCCCAGCATTTT.

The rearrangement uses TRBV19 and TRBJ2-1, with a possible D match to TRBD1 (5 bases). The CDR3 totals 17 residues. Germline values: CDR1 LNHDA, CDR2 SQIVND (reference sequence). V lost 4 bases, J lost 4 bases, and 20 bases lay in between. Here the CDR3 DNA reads TGTGCCAGTAGTACCACCCGACAGAACAACCCTTACAATGAGCAGTTCTTC. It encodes CASSTTRQNNPYNEQFF.

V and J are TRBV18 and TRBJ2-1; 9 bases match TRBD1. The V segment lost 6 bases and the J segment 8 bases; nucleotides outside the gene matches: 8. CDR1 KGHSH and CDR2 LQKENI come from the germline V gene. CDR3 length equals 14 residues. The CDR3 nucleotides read TGTGCCAGCTCCGGGACAGGGTTTGATCATGAGCAGTTCTTC. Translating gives CASSGTGFDHEQFF.

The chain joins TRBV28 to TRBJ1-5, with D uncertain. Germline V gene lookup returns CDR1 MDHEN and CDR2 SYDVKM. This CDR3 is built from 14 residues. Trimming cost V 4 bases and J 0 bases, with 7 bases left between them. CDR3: CASSSPNSNQPQHF. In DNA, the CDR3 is TGTGCCAGCAGTTCCCCCAATAGCAATCAGCCCCAGCATTTT.

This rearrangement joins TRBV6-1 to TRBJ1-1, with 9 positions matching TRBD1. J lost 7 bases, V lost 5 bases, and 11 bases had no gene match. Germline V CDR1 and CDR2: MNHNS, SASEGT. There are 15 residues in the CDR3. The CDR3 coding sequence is TGTGCCAGCAGTAAGGAGACAGGGGGAAAAAGTGAAGCTTTCTTT. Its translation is CASSKETGGKSEAFF.

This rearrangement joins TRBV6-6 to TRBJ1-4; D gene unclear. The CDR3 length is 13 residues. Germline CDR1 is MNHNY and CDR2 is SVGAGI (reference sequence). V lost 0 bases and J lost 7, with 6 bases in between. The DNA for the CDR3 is TGTGCCAGCAGTTACTCGGACTTTGAAAAACTGTTTTTT. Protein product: CASSYSDFEKLFF.

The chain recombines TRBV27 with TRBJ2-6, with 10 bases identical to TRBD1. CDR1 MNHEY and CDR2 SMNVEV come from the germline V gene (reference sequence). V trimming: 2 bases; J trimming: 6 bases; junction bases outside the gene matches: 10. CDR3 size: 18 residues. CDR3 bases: TGTGCCAGCAGTTTAACCGGGACAGGGGTTCTCGCGGCCAACGTCCTGACTTTC. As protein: CASSLTGTGVLAANVLTF.

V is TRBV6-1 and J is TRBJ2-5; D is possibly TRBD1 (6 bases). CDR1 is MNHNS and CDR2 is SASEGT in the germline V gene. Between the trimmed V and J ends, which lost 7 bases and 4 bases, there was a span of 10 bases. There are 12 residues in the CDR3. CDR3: CASNQGRETQYF. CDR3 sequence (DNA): TGTGCCAGCAACCAGGGGAGAGAGACCCAGTACTTC.

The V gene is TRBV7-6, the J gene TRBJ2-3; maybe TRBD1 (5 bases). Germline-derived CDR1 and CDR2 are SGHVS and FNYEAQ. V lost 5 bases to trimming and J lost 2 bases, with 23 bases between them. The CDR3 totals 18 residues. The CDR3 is CASSPMVRLGHNTDTQYF. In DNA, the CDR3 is TGTGCCAGCAGCCCCATGGTGAGGTTAGGACACAACACAGATACGCAGTATTTT.

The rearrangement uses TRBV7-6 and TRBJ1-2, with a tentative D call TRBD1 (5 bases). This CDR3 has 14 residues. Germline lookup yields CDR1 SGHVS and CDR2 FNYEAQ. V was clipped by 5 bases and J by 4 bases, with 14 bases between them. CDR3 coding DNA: TGTGCCAGCAGCCCACTGGGGGGAGGCTATGGCTACACCTTC. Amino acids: CASSPLGGGYGYTF. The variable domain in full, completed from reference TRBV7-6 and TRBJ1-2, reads GAGVSQSPRYKVTKRGQDVALRCDPISGHVSLYWYRQALGQGPEFLTYFNYEAQQDKSGLPNDRFSAERPEGSISTLTIQRTEQRDSAMYRCASSPLGGGYGYTFGSGTRLTVV.

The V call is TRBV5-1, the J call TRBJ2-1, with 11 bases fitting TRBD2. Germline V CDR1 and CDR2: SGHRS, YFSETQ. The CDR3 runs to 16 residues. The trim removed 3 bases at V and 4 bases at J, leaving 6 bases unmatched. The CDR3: CASSSLAGGIYNEQFF. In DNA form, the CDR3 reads TGCGCCAGCAGCTCTCTAGCGGGGGGAATATACAATGAGCAGTTCTTC. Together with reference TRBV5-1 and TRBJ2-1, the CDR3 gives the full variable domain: KAGVTQTPRYLIKTRGQQVTLSCSPISGHRSVSWYQQTPGQGLQFLFEYFSETQRNKGNFPGRFSGRQFSNSRSEMNVSTLELGDSALYLCASSSLAGGIYNEQFFGPGTRLTVL.

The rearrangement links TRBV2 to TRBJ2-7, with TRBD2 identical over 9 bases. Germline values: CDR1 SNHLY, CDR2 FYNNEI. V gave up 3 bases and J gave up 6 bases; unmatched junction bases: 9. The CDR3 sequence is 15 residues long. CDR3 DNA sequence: TGTGCCAGCAGTGACTTTATAGCGGGGGAAGGCGAGCAGTACTTC. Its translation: CASSDFIAGEGEQYF.

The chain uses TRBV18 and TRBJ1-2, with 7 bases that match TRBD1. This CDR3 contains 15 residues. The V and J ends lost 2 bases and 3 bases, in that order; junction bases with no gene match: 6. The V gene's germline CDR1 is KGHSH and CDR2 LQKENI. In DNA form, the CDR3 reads TGTGCCAGCTCACCAGAGACAGGGAATCACTATGGCTACACCTTC. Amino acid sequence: CASSPETGNHYGYTF.

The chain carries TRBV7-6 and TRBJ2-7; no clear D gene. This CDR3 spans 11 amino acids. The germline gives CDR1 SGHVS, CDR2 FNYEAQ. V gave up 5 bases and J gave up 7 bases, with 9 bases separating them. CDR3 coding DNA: TGTGCCAGCAGCCACTACGAAGAGCAGTACTTC. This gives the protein CASSHYEEQYF.

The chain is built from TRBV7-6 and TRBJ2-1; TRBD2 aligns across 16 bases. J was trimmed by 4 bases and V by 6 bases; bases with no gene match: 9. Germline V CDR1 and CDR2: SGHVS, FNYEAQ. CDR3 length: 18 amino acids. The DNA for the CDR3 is TGTGCCAGCAGGGGTGAGGGACTAGCGGGAGGGCCGTACAATGAGCAGTTCTTC. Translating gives CASRGEGLAGGPYNEQFF.

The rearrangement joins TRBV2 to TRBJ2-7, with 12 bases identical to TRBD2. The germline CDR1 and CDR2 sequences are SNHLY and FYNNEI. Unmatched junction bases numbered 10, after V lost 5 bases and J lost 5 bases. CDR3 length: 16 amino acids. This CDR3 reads CASSPRLAGVVHEQYF. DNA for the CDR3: TGTGCCAGCAGTCCTCGACTAGCGGGAGTGGTCCACGAGCAGTACTTC.

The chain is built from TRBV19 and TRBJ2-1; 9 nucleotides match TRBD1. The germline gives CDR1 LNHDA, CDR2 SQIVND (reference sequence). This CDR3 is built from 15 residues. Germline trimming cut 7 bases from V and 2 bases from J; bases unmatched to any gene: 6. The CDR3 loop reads CASKGTGTTYNEQFF. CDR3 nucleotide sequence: TGTGCCAGTAAGGGGACAGGGACAACCTACAATGAGCAGTTCTTC.

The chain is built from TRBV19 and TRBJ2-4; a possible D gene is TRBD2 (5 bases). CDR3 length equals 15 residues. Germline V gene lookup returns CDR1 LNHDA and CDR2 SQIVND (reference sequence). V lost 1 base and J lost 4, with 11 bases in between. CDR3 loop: CASSIGSGWKNIQYF. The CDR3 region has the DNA TGTGCCAGTAGTATAGGGTCGGGATGGAAAAACATTCAGTACTTC.

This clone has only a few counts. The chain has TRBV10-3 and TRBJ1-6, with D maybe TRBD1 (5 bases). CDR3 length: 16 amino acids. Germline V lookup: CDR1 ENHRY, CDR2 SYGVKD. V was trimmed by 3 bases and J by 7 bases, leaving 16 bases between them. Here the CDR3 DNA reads TGTGCCATCAGTGATCCCCATGGGGCCCTCAATTCACCCCTCCACTTT. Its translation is CAISDPHGALNSPLHF.

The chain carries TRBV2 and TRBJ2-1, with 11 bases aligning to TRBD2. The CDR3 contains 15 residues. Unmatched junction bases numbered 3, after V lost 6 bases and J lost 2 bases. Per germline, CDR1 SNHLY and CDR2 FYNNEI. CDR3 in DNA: TGTGCCAGCAGGAGACTAGCGGGACCCTACAATGAGCAGTTCTTC. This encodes CASRRLAGPYNEQFF.

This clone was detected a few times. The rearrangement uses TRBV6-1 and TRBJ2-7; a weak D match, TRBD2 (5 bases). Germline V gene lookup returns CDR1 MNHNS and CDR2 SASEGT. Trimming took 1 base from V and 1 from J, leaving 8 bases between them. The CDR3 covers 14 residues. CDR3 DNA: TGTGCCAGCAGTGAAGGGCTAGCTTCCTACGAGCAGTACTTC. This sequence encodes CASSEGLASYEQYF.